The 23 T cell receptor beta chains presented below share a single source sample, sequenced in a study of spatial heterogeneity in lung cancer. The time point is: sample taken at primary tumor resection. TCRdb re-derived calls from the 5' RACE reads in MiXCR, one entry per CDR3 protein. The data show about 23,000 distinct CDR3 sequences, around 4.7% seen once. The material sequenced was PBMCs, taken at surgery. These receptors came from a male donor with early-stage non-small cell lung cancer.

This clonotype was seen ten or more times. The V gene is TRBV11-3, the J gene TRBJ2-5, with 8 bases that match TRBD1. The CDR3 consists of 17 residues. CDR1 SGHNT and CDR2 YENEEA come from the germline V gene. The junction had 13 bases not matched to a gene; V was cut back by 5 bases and J by 2 bases. In DNA, the CDR3 is TGTGCCAGCAGCCAAGGACAGGGCATGCTGTTTCAAGAGACCCAGTACTTC. It codes for CASSQGQGMLFQETQYF.

This clonotype was detected many times. Written as DNA, the CDR3 is TGTGCCACCTACACCACAGATACGCAGTATTTT. Encoded protein: CATYTTDTQYF. The chain recombines TRBV6-6 with TRBJ2-3; no firm D call. This CDR3 is 11 amino acids long. CDR1 MNHNY and CDR2 SVGAGI come from the germline V gene (reference sequence). The V gene lost 10 bases and the J gene lost 2 bases, with 7 bases spanning the gap.

This clonotype has a handful of counts. The chain uses TRBV19 and TRBJ2-5; D is unclear. Germline V gene data show CDR1 as LNHDA and CDR2 as SQIVND (reference sequence). The CDR3 extends over 13 amino acids. V was trimmed by 4 bases and J by 5 bases, leaving 11 bases between them. CDR3 protein: CASSTSRVETQYF. The CDR3 DNA reads as TGTGCCAGTAGTACCTCCCGGGTGGAGACCCAGTACTTC. The full variable domain, rest sourced from reference TRBV19 and TRBJ2-5, is DGGITQSPKYLFRKEGQNVTLSCEQNLNHDAMYWYRQDPGQGLRLIYYSQIVNDFQKGDIAEGYSVSREKKESFPLTVTSAQKNPTAFYLCASSTSRVETQYFGPGTRLLVL.

This clonotype was seen ten or more times. This chain uses TRBV7-9 with TRBJ1-1, with TRBD1 matching 8 bases. Germline-derived CDR1 and CDR2 are SEHNR and FQNEAQ (reference sequence). The V and J ends lost 2 bases and 3 bases, in that order; junction bases with no gene match: 2. CDR3 length equals 14 residues. The DNA for the CDR3 is TGTGCCAGCAGCTTACAGGGGGCGTACACTGAAGCTTTCTTT. This gives the protein CASSLQGAYTEAFF.

This clonotype has only a few counts. The chain employs TRBV6-5 and TRBJ2-7, with 7 bases fitting TRBD2. The germline gives CDR1 MNHEY, CDR2 SVGAGI. The junction had 10 bases not matched to a gene; V was cut back by 0 bases and J by 8 bases. CDR3 size: 15 residues. CDR3 DNA: TGTGCCAGCAGTTACTCGGTGCTAGCGGAGGGTAAGCAGTACTTC. As protein: CASSYSVLAEGKQYF.

Ten or more counts support this clonotype. The chain recombines TRBV10-2 with TRBJ2-4; 7 bases are a match to TRBD2. The CDR3 sequence is 14 residues long. Germline trimming cut 5 bases from V and 7 bases from J; bases unmatched to any gene: 8. Germline V gene sequence: CDR1 WSHSY, CDR2 SAAADI. The CDR3 coding sequence is TGCGCCAGCAGTAGCGGGACCCTCGGGAACATTCAGTACTTC. This gives the protein CASSSGTLGNIQYF.

In this sample, this clonotype turned up many times. CDR3 DNA: TGTGCCACCGGCATCTCTGGGGCCAACGTCCTGACTTTC. Encoded protein: CATGISGANVLTF. This chain joins TRBV24-1 and TRBJ2-6, with D unclear. CDR3 length: 13 amino acids. Germline-derived CDR1 and CDR2 are KGHDR and SFDVKD. With 9 bases removed from V and 0 bases from J, the gap between germline ends came to 5 bases.

This clonotype was observed at least ten times. The gene calls are TRBV7-9 and TRBJ1-2, with D maybe TRBD1 (5 bases). Germline loops: CDR1 SEHNR, CDR2 FQNEAQ (reference sequence). The V and J ends lost 1 base and 5 bases respectively, with 8 bases between them. The CDR3 covers 13 residues. CDR3 bases: TGTGCCAGCAGCTTAGGACAGCTATATGGCTACACCTTC. Protein sequence: CASSLGQLYGYTF.

There are many counts of this clonotype. V and J are TRBV7-9 and TRBJ2-7, with 7 bases lining up with TRBD1. The germline gives CDR1 SEHNR, CDR2 FQNEAQ (reference sequence). This CDR3 has 14 residues. V was pared by 3 bases and J by 2 bases, with 4 bases of the junction left unmatched. CDR3: CASSFRQGPYEQYF. The CDR3 coding sequence is TGTGCCAGCAGCTTCAGACAGGGCCCCTACGAGCAGTACTTC.

This clonotype has just a few counts. J is TRBJ1-2 and V is TRBV28; D is ambiguous. CDR1 is MDHEN, CDR2 SYDVKM, per germline. This CDR3 region has 11 residues. V lost 10 bases and J 0 bases, leaving 6 bases between the germline ends. CDR3 DNA sequence: TGTGCCACTGAGTCTAACTATGGCTACACCTTC. It specifies CATESNYGYTF.

Within the sample, this clonotype is medium-sized. The chain has TRBV27 and TRBJ1-1; D remains unclear. The CDR3 sequence is 15 residues long. Germline V gene lookup returns CDR1 MNHEY and CDR2 SMNVEV (reference sequence). V gave up 6 bases and J gave up 0 bases, with 14 bases separating them. CDR3 sequence: CASRPQRGLNTEAFF. The CDR3 coding sequence is TGTGCCAGCAGGCCTCAAAGAGGCCTGAACACTGAAGCTTTCTTT.

This sequence joins TRBV30 and TRBJ1-5; D perhaps matches TRBD1 (5 bases). The V gene lost 4 bases and the J gene lost 7 bases, with 11 bases spanning the gap. The CDR3 contains 12 residues. Germline CDR1 and CDR2: GTSNPN and SVGIG (reference sequence). The CDR3 DNA is TGTGCCTGGAACGCGGGGGGACAGCCCCAGCATTTT. This encodes CAWNAGGQPQHF.

The table lists this clonotype with many counts. This chain joins TRBV28 and TRBJ2-6; D is ambiguous. Trimming left V 11 bases short and J 1 base short, with 9 bases between. The CDR3 runs 13 residues. Germline assignment: CDR1 MDHEN and CDR2 SYDVKM. The CDR3 is CAGSKSGANVLTF. The CDR3 coding sequence is TGTGCCGGTTCCAAGTCTGGGGCCAACGTCCTGACTTTC.

This clonotype was seen many times. V gene TRBV11-2 combines with J gene TRBJ1-6; D remains ambiguous. The germline CDR1 and CDR2 sequences are SGHAT and FQNNGV. The CDR3 has 23 residues. Between the trimmed V and J ends, which lost 2 bases and 6 bases, there was a span of 35 bases. The CDR3 loop reads CASSLKLLTLSPRVSWGNSPLHF. Here the CDR3 DNA reads TGTGCCAGCAGCTTAAAACTTTTAACCCTCTCTCCACGAGTTTCTTGGGGTAATTCACCCCTCCACTTT.

In the case of this clonotype: Just one base apart from a much larger clone, this may be a read error. V gene TRBV7-8 combines with J gene TRBJ2-3, with D maybe TRBD1 (5 bases). V was shortened by 5 bases and J by 2 bases, with 8 bases between the two germline ends. Germline CDR1 and CDR2: SGHVS and FQNEAQ. The CDR3 runs to 13 residues. The CDR3 is CASSQTVTDTQYF. CDR3 DNA: TGTGCCAGCAGCCAGACAGTCACAGATACGCAGTATTTT. Using reference TRBV7-8 and TRBJ2-3 for the parts outside the CDR3, the full variable domain is GAGVSQSPRYKVAKRGQDVALRCDPISGHVSLFWYQQALGQGPEFLTYFQNEAQLDKSGLPSDRFFAERPEGSVSTLKIQRTQQEDSAVYLCASSQTVTDTQYFGPGTRLTVL.

This clonotype was detected ten times or more. This chain connects TRBV2 to TRBJ2-3; D is uncertain. The CDR3 is 13 residues long. Trimming left V 7 bases short and J 4 bases short, with 12 bases between. The germline CDR1 and CDR2 sequences are SNHLY and FYNNEI. CDR3 DNA: TGTGCCAGCAACCCCCGTAGCCCAGATACGCAGTATTTT. It is translated as CASNPRSPDTQYF.

This clonotype was seen repeatedly, ten times or more. The V gene is TRBV3-1, the J gene TRBJ2-7, with 7 bases lining up with TRBD1. V was clipped by 6 bases and J by 1 base; unmatched bases: 6. The CDR3 sequence is 14 residues long. Germline values: CDR1 LGHDT, CDR2 YNNKEL (reference sequence). This CDR3 is CASRSTGASYEQYF. As DNA, the CDR3 is TGTGCCAGCAGATCCACAGGGGCATCCTACGAGCAGTACTTC.

This clonotype was found many times. The CDR3, as DNA: TGCGCCAGCAGCTTGGTTGGTCGGATGTCTGGAAACACCATATATTTT. Protein: CASSLVGRMSGNTIYF. The chain joins TRBV5-1 to TRBJ1-3; D remains ambiguous. This CDR3 region has 16 residues. Trimming removed 0 bases at V and 1 base at J, with 11 bases between. Germline CDR1 is SGHRS and CDR2 is YFSETQ.

This clonotype was seen many times. The chain couples TRBV18 to TRBJ1-2; possibly TRBD1 for D (6 bases). CDR3 length equals 13 residues. In germline, CDR1 is KGHSH, CDR2 LQKENI. Trimming removed 6 bases at V and 2 bases at J, with 10 bases between. The CDR3 loop is CASSQGFNYGYTF. DNA of the CDR3: TGTGCCAGCTCTCAGGGGTTCAACTATGGCTACACCTTC.

This clonotype was detected many times. This chain links TRBV20-1 with TRBJ2-4, with TRBD2 as a possible D gene (6 bases). From germline, CDR1 is DFQATT and CDR2 SNEGSKA (reference sequence). V was shortened by 0 bases and J by 7 bases, with 13 bases between the two germline ends. The CDR3 is 14 residues long. The CDR3 nucleotides read TGCAGTGCTAGAGATTCTCCGGGAGTTAACATTCAGTACTTC. Translating gives CSARDSPGVNIQYF.

This clonotype has at least ten counts. The chain is built from TRBV12-3 or TRBV12-4 and TRBJ1-1, with TRBD1 as a possible D gene (5 bases). Trimming stripped 7 bases from V and 3 bases from J, with 18 bases between. The CDR3 sequence is 15 residues long. The CDR3 protein is CASTFRGPGDTEAFF. The CDR3 bases are TGTGCCAGCACCTTCCGGGGACCGGGGGACACTGAAGCTTTCTTT.

This clonotype was recorded at least ten times. CDR3 sequence reads: CASSLAGQGSEAFF. In DNA, the CDR3 is TGTGCCAGCAGTTTAGCGGGACAGGGATCTGAAGCTTTCTTT. The rearrangement links TRBV12-3 or TRBV12-4 to TRBJ1-1, with TRBD1 identical over 9 bases. The CDR3 totals 14 residues. J was trimmed by 6 bases and V by 0 bases; bases with no gene match: 2.

This clonotype was recorded at least ten times. CDR3 protein: CASRSVGRINEKLFF. For the CDR3, the DNA is TGTGCCAGCAGATCCGTTGGGCGGATTAATGAAAAACTGTTTTTT. The chain recombines TRBV28 with TRBJ1-4; D gene unclear. The germline gives CDR1 MDHEN, CDR2 SYDVKM. V shed 6 bases and J shed 4 bases, with 15 bases lying between them. The CDR3 spans 15 residues. The full variable domain, rest sourced from reference TRBV28 and TRBJ1-4, is DVKVTQSSRYLVKRTGEKVFLECVQDMDHENMFWYRQDPGLGLRLIYFSYDVKMKEKGDIPEGYSVSREKKERFSLILESASTNQTSMYLCASRSVGRINEKLFFGSGTQLSVL.